This passage covers 21 T cell receptor beta chains from one sample sequenced in a study of cytomegalovirus exposure and HLA in healthy donors. The PCR ran on 60 Vbeta and 13 Jbeta primers. The protocol was immunoSEQ multiplex PCR, while the TCRdb copy is restricted to in-frame clones and leaves out a portion. Of fewer than 150,000 clones listed, 74% are singletons. The sample consisted of PBMCs. The receptor source for this set is a woman aged 40-49 years in good health and CMV-seropositive.

The rearrangement links TRBV19 to TRBJ1-5; weak D call: TRBD1 (5 bases). Per the germline V gene, CDR1 is LNHDA and CDR2 is SQIVND (reference sequence). The CDR3 is made up of 14 amino acids. The V and J ends lost 4 bases and 6 bases respectively, with 13 bases between them. The CDR3 spells CASSTRTGVQPQHF. As DNA, the CDR3 is TGTGCCAGTAGTACCCGAACGGGGGTTCAGCCCCAGCATTTT.

This chain joins TRBV6-5 and TRBJ2-2; the D gene is possibly TRBD1 (6 bases). V lost 3 bases and J lost 4, with 15 bases in between. CDR3 length: 16 amino acids. Germline V CDR1 and CDR2: MNHEY, SVGAGI. CDR3 in amino acids: CASSYHKGESTGELFF. The DNA for the CDR3 is TGTGCCAGCAGTTATCACAAGGGGGAGAGCACCGGGGAGCTGTTTTTT.

This clone was seen a few times. The chain employs TRBV5-6 and TRBJ2-3, with D possibly matching TRBD1 (5 bases). Looked up from germline, CDR1 is SGHDT and CDR2 is YYEEEE. CDR3 size: 15 residues. V shed 4 bases and J shed 2 bases, with 14 bases lying between them. The DNA of the CDR3 is TGTGCCAGCAGCGCGCAGGGAAAGGCCACAGATACGCAGTATTTT. It specifies CASSAQGKATDTQYF.

The V call is TRBV6-1, the J call TRBJ1-2, with TRBD1 as a possible D gene (5 bases). This CDR3 has 14 residues. Looked up from germline, CDR1 is MNHNS and CDR2 is SASEGT. V was cut by 2 bases and J by 2 bases, with 9 bases left in between. The CDR3 nucleotides read TGTGCCAGCAGTGAAAGGCCAGGGAACTATGGCTACACCTTC. This codes for CASSERPGNYGYTF.

The chain recombines TRBV7-6 with TRBJ1-1, with D uncertain. The V and J ends lost 2 bases and 1 base respectively, with 5 bases between them. CDR1 is SGHVS, CDR2 FNYEAQ, per germline. The CDR3 is 13 residues long. The CDR3 reads CASSLHKNTEAFF. Written as DNA, the CDR3 is TGTGCCAGCAGCTTACACAAGAACACTGAAGCTTTCTTT.

This sequence joins TRBV27 and TRBJ2-5; D is possibly TRBD2 (5 bases). The CDR3 contains 13 residues. The germline V gene encodes CDR1 MNHEY and CDR2 SMNVEV (reference sequence). V was shortened by 2 bases and J by 9 bases, with 13 bases between the two germline ends. The CDR3 protein is CASSLVLAGAQYF. The CDR3, as DNA: TGTGCCAGCAGTTTAGTCCTAGCTGGGGCCCAGTACTTC.

This chain connects TRBV5-1 to TRBJ1-6; 8 bases are a match to TRBD1. The V gene end was trimmed by 4 bases and the J gene end by 13 bases; junction bases not matched to a gene: 13. CDR3 length: 15 amino acids. Germline CDR1 and CDR2: SGHRS and YFSETQ. CDR3 nucleotides: TGCGCCAGCAGCGGCCCCGACAGGGGAGTTACTCCCCTCCACTTT. As protein: CASSGPDRGVTPLHF.

Concerning this clone itself: The sample has other DNA sequences that encode this CDR3 too. V is TRBV18 and J is TRBJ2-1; 8 bases are a match to TRBD1. Germline V gives CDR1 KGHSH, CDR2 LQKENI. V lost 4 bases and J lost 5; bases outside the gene matches: 10. This CDR3 contains 16 residues. CDR3 bases: TGTGCCAGCTCACAAAGACAGGGGTTGAGAGACAATGAGCAGTTCTTC. Translating gives CASSQRQGLRDNEQFF.

CDR3 residues: CAWDYGGQLEGYTF. The CDR3 DNA reads as TGTGCCTGGGACTACGGGGGACAGCTGGAGGGCTACACCTTC. The chain uses TRBV30 and TRBJ1-2; 7 bases align to TRBD1. Germline assignment: CDR1 GTSNPN and CDR2 SVGIG (reference sequence). Unmatched junction bases numbered 14, after V lost 5 bases and J lost 8 bases. The CDR3 covers 14 residues.

V and J are TRBV19 and TRBJ2-1; 11 bases are a match to TRBD2. The trim removed 3 bases at V and 4 bases at J, leaving 5 bases unmatched. The CDR3 is 16 residues long. Per the germline V gene, CDR1 is LNHDA and CDR2 is SQIVND (reference sequence). CDR3 residues: CASSIGTSGGYNEQFF. The CDR3 DNA sequence: TGTGCCAGTAGTATCGGGACTAGCGGAGGATACAATGAGCAGTTCTTC.

This chain connects TRBV10-3 to TRBJ2-1; 9 bases match TRBD1. V gave up 6 bases and J gave up 8 bases; unmatched junction bases: 11. Germline V gene data show CDR1 as ENHRY and CDR2 as SYGVKD. The CDR3 length is 15 residues. CDR3 region: CAIRGPGTGQDEQFF. In DNA form, the CDR3 reads TGTGCCATCAGGGGGCCCGGGACAGGGCAAGATGAGCAGTTCTTC.

In this sample, this clone is medium-sized (0.01 to 0.1%). The rearrangement joins TRBV5-4 to TRBJ1-1, with 10 bases lining up with TRBD1. This CDR3 has 13 residues. Germline V gene data show CDR1 as SGHNT and CDR2 as YYREEE (reference sequence). V dropped 5 bases and J dropped 10; count of bases not matched to a gene: 8. CDR3 region: CASRLDRGHVAFF. The CDR3, as DNA: TGTGCCAGCAGGCTCGACAGGGGGCACGTAGCTTTCTTT.

The chain links TRBV2 to TRBJ1-6; unclear D gene. This CDR3 spans 15 amino acids. Germline V CDR1 and CDR2: SNHLY, FYNNEI. The V and J ends lost 3 bases and 8 bases respectively, with 14 bases between them. The CDR3 loop reads CASSDIVLKDSPLHF. CDR3 nucleotide sequence: TGTGCCAGCAGTGACATAGTTCTGAAAGATTCACCCCTCCACTTT.

On this clone: The same CDR3 arises from other DNA sequences in this sample as well. This chain uses TRBV30 with TRBJ1-1; D perhaps matches TRBD1 (5 bases). V was shortened by 3 bases and J by 7 bases, with 9 bases between the two germline ends. Germline lookup yields CDR1 GTSNPN and CDR2 SVGIG (reference sequence). The length of the CDR3 is 11 residues. The CDR3 here is CAWSWGGEAFF. The CDR3 DNA follows: TGTGCCTGGAGCTGGGGGGGTGAAGCTTTCTTT.

The chain employs TRBV9 and TRBJ1-1, with 8 bases fitting TRBD1. This CDR3 has 17 amino acids. V shed 3 bases and J 4 bases; nucleotides not matched to a gene: 14. Germline assignment: CDR1 SGDLS and CDR2 YYNGEE. The CDR3 loop is CASSEGLDRAGSTEAFF. The CDR3 DNA reads as TGTGCCAGCAGCGAGGGATTGGACAGGGCCGGTAGCACTGAAGCTTTCTTT. The full variable domain, with the rest looked up from reference TRBV9 and TRBJ1-1, is DSGVTQTPKHLITATGQRVTLRCSPRSGDLSVYWYQQSLDQGLQFLIQYYNGEERAKGNILERFSAQQFPDLHSELNLSSLELGDSALYFCASSEGLDRAGSTEAFFGQGTRLTVV.

This clone was recorded a few times. The rearrangement joins TRBV2 to TRBJ2-5; no definite D call. CDR1 is SNHLY and CDR2 is FYNNEI in the germline V gene. CDR3 length: 12 residues. Trimming took 2 bases from V and 5 from J, leaving 6 bases between them. CDR3 coding DNA: TGTGCCAGCAGTGAAAACACGGAGACCCAGTACTTC. It encodes CASSENTETQYF.

The chain combines TRBV19 with TRBJ1-2; 8 bases match TRBD1. J gave up 3 bases and V 1 base, and 10 bases lay outside the gene matches. CDR1 is LNHDA and CDR2 is SQIVND in the germline V gene (reference sequence). The CDR3 length is 17 residues. The CDR3 reads CASSIGTGRFKDYGYTF. CDR3 DNA sequence: TGTGCCAGTAGTATAGGGACAGGGAGATTTAAGGACTATGGCTACACCTTC.

V usage is TRBV7-2 and J usage is TRBJ2-7, with 7 bases aligning to TRBD2. The germline CDR1 and CDR2 sequences are SGHTA and FQGNSA. After removal of 2 bases from V and 0 bases from J, the junction contained 7 bases not matched to a gene. This CDR3 has 16 amino acids. The CDR3 nucleotides read TGTGCCAGCAGCTTATTGGGAGGGGCCCTCTCCTACGAGCAGTACTTC. Protein sequence: CASSLLGGALSYEQYF.

The V and J genes are TRBV19 and TRBJ2-5; 8 nucleotides line up with TRBD1. The DNA end lines up better with TRBJ2-7; the J call may be wrong. The CDR3 loop spans 15 amino acids. CDR1 LNHDA and CDR2 SQIVND come from the germline V gene (reference sequence). This chain's CDR3 is CASSIRAGGLYEQYF. The CDR3 DNA reads as TGTGCCAGTAGTATTAGGGCAGGGGGCCTATACGAGCAGTACTTC.

The V and J genes are TRBV2 and TRBJ2-5; TRBD2 is a possible D gene (6 bases). CDR3 length equals 14 residues. The V end lost 6 bases, the J end lost 5 bases, and 16 bases lay between the germline ends. The germline gives CDR1 SNHLY, CDR2 FYNNEI. The CDR3 DNA reads TGTGCCAGCAGATTGGAGGGGTTAACTGAGACCCAGTACTTC. As protein: CASRLEGLTETQYF.

The chain has TRBV4-2 and TRBJ1-2; 9 bases match TRBD1. This CDR3 region has 14 residues. Germline CDR1 and CDR2: LGHNA and YNFKEQ. V dropped 4 bases and J dropped 3; count of bases not matched to a gene: 3. CDR3 protein: CASSPTGGDYGYTF. Written as DNA, the CDR3 is TGTGCCAGCAGCCCGACAGGGGGGGACTATGGCTACACCTTC.